These 14 T cell receptor beta chains came from one sample sequenced in a study of cytomegalovirus exposure and HLA in healthy donors. In the PCR, 60 Vbeta and 13 Jbeta primers were used. Sequencing was performed with immunoSEQ multiplex PCR; in TCRdb, only in-frame clones are kept and a portion is missing. The sample lists some 150,000 clones; approximately 81% were seen once. Sequenced input: PBMCs. The receptors come from a woman under 30 in good health and CMV-seronegative.

The chain uses TRBV18 and TRBJ2-1; 13 nucleotides line up with TRBD2. Germline trimming cut 2 bases from V and 2 bases from J; bases unmatched to any gene: 3. This CDR3 has 17 amino acids. CDR1 is KGHSH, CDR2 LQKENI, per germline. The CDR3 sequence: CASSPILAGGPYNEQFF. CDR3 nucleotides: TGTGCCAGCTCACCAATACTAGCGGGGGGGCCCTACAATGAGCAGTTCTTC.

This clone was counted a few times. J is TRBJ2-3 and V is TRBV25-1; TRBD2 is a possible D gene (6 bases). Trimming took 2 bases from V and 7 from J, leaving 10 bases between them. Germline CDR1 and CDR2: MGHDK and SYGVNS. The CDR3 spans 13 residues. CDR3 in amino acids: CASSEGLLNTQYF. The CDR3 DNA sequence: TGTGCCAGCAGTGAAGGACTATTAAATACGCAGTATTTT.

This rearrangement joins TRBV28 to TRBJ2-6; D perhaps matches TRBD1 (6 bases). This CDR3 comprises 15 residues. The germline CDR1 and CDR2 sequences are MDHEN and SYDVKM. V shed 5 bases and J shed 4 bases, with 12 bases lying between them. The CDR3 reads CASSTGRGGANVLTF. CDR3 coding DNA: TGTGCCAGCAGTACAGGGCGTGGGGGGGCCAACGTCCTGACTTTC.

The chain links TRBV30 to TRBJ2-7; D might be TRBD2 (5 bases). Germline assignment: CDR1 GTSNPN and CDR2 SVGIG (reference sequence). The length of the CDR3 is 13 residues. The germline V and J ends were trimmed by 2 bases and 2 bases, with 10 bases remaining between them. CDR3 sequence (DNA): TGTGCCTGGAGTCAGAGGGATCCCTACGAGCAGTACTTC. Translation: CAWSQRDPYEQYF.

The gene calls are TRBV7-2 and TRBJ2-7, with D perhaps matching TRBD2 (7 bases). The CDR3 length is 15 residues. Trimming removed 5 bases from V and 3 bases from J, with 17 bases in between. Germline CDR1 is SGHTA and CDR2 is FQGNSA. DNA of the CDR3: TGTGCCAGCAGCGAGAGAGGGGGGGGAATCTACGAGCAGTACTTC. As protein: CASSERGGGIYEQYF.

The rearrangement joins TRBV13 to TRBJ2-7, with 10 bases aligning to TRBD1. CDR1 is PRHDT, CDR2 FYEKMQ, per germline (reference sequence). This CDR3 has 14 residues. After removal of 5 bases from V and 4 bases from J, the junction contained 5 bases not matched to a gene. The CDR3 here is CASSPGTGAYEQYF. CDR3 in DNA: TGTGCCAGCAGCCCCGGGACAGGGGCTTACGAGCAGTACTTC.

As regards this clone: Other DNA sequences of this sample code for an identical CDR3. This rearrangement joins TRBV9 to TRBJ2-2; D is possibly TRBD2 (6 bases). CDR1 SGDLS and CDR2 YYNGEE come from the germline V gene. There are 13 residues in the CDR3. V lost 0 bases to trimming and J lost 7 bases, with 7 bases between them. The CDR3 loop reads CASSVAGSGELFF. The CDR3, as DNA: TGTGCCAGCAGCGTAGCCGGGAGCGGGGAGCTGTTTTTT.

The chain is built from TRBV19 and TRBJ1-5, with 7 bases that match TRBD1. V shed 1 base and J 4 bases; nucleotides not matched to a gene: 4. CDR3 length equals 15 residues. Germline-derived CDR1 and CDR2 are LNHDA and SQIVND (reference sequence). The CDR3 DNA follows: TGTGCCAGTAGTATAGTTACAGGGGTAAATCAGCCCCAGCATTTT. Translating gives CASSIVTGVNQPQHF. Full variable domain (outside the CDR3, taken from reference TRBV19 and TRBJ1-5): DGGITQSPKYLFRKEGQNVTLSCEQNLNHDAMYWYRQDPGQGLRLIYYSQIVNDFQKGDIAEGYSVSREKKESFPLTVTSAQKNPTAFYLCASSIVTGVNQPQHFGDGTRLSIL.

The chain combines TRBV27 with TRBJ1-2; tentatively, D is TRBD1 (5 bases). The germline gives CDR1 MNHEY, CDR2 SMNVEV (reference sequence). The CDR3 covers 14 residues. V lost 3 bases, J lost 2 bases, and 10 bases lay in between. The CDR3 nucleotides read TGTGCCAGCAGTTTCTCGGGGGGAAACTATGGCTACACCTTC. Amino acids: CASSFSGGNYGYTF.

The chain uses TRBV6-6 and TRBJ1-5; a possible D gene is TRBD1 (5 bases). Germline CDR1 and CDR2: MNHNY and SVGAGI (reference sequence). V was clipped by 0 bases and J by 7 bases, with 13 bases between them. The CDR3 has 15 residues. For the CDR3, the DNA is TGTGCCAGCAGTTACTCGGGACGGGGGTCGCAGCCCCAGCATTTT. This translates into CASSYSGRGSQPQHF.

The CDR3 is CASSATGGYNSPLHF. CDR3 nucleotide sequence: TGCGCCAGCAGCGCTACAGGGGGCTATAATTCACCCCTCCACTTT. The chain carries TRBV5-1 and TRBJ1-6; TRBD1 aligns across 8 bases. The ends lost 4 bases at V and 3 bases at J; junction bases unmatched: 3. The length of the CDR3 is 15 residues. Germline values: CDR1 SGHRS, CDR2 YFSETQ.

This chain joins TRBV27 and TRBJ2-2, with D possibly TRBD2 on 5 matching bases. The CDR3 runs to 13 residues. V lost 8 bases and J lost 6, with 13 bases in between. Germline values: CDR1 MNHEY, CDR2 SMNVEV (reference sequence). Written as DNA, the CDR3 is TGTGCCAGCTCCTTGAAGGGAGCCGGGGAGCTGTTTTTT. Encoded protein: CASSLKGAGELFF.

This chain links TRBV11-3 with TRBJ2-3; TRBD2 might be the D (6 bases). This CDR3 is 14 amino acids long. Trimming removed 4 bases at V and 4 bases at J, with 12 bases between. Germline CDR1 SGHNT, CDR2 YENEEA. CDR3 protein: CASSSRLGADTQYF. For the CDR3, the DNA is TGTGCCAGCAGCTCCCGACTAGGTGCAGATACGCAGTATTTT. The variable domain in full, completed from reference TRBV11-3 and TRBJ2-3, reads EAGVVQSPRYKIIEKKQPVAFWCNPISGHNTLYWYLQNLGQGPELLIRYENEEAVDDSQLPKDRFSAERLKGVDSTLKIQPAELGDSAVYLCASSSRLGADTQYFGPGTRLTVL.

This clone was counted only a few times. V usage is TRBV28 and J usage is TRBJ2-3, with TRBD2 matching over 11 bases. CDR3 length: 14 residues. From germline, CDR1 is MDHEN and CDR2 SYDVKM. V was clipped by 10 bases and J by 4 bases; unmatched bases: 7. The CDR3 nucleotides are TGTGCCAAAAGTGAACTAGCGGGGGCAGATACGCAGTATTTT. It specifies CAKSELAGADTQYF.